A selection of T cell receptor beta chains follows, all from one sample in a study of T cell changes during pregnancy in multiple sclerosis. Using immunoSEQ multiplex PCR, the repertoire was profiled, and TCRdb retains in-frame clones only, with some absent. The sample holds approximately 44,000 clones, more than 90% seen once. This material consisted of CD4+ T cells from peripheral blood mononuclear cells, taken in the first trimester of pregnancy. These receptor sequences come from a female donor with multiple sclerosis, enrolled in a pregnancy study. Both conserved end residues are part of each CDR3. D genes are given only for firm matches. Rows give clone size only sometimes, using once, few, many, or a class for an expanded clone.

TRBV2	TRBD2	TRBJ2-1	-	TGTGCCAGCAGTGAAGCCTCCCTAGCGGGAGGGGAGGAGCAGTTCTTC	CASSEASLAGGEEQFF
TRBV5-1	TRBD2	TRBJ2-5	-	TGCGCCAGCAGCTTAGGGCGGGAGAAAGAGACCCAGTACTTC	CASSLGREKETQYF
TRBV10-3	-	TRBJ2-6	-	TGTGCCATCAGTGCGAGCAGGGGGGCAGATGGGGCCAACGTCCTGACTTTC	CAISASRGADGANVLTF
TRBV5-1	TRBD2	TRBJ2-2	-	TGCGCCAGCAGTAACCTAGCGGGAGGCTTGAACACCGGGGAGCTGTTTTTT	CASSNLAGGLNTGELFF
TRBV7-2	-	TRBJ1-5	-	TGTGCCAGCAGCTTGTCAATACAGGGCCGAAATCAGCCCCAGCATTTT	CASSLSIQGRNQPQHF
TRBV30	-	TRBJ1-5	-	TGTGCCTGGAGGACTCCGGATAGCAATCAGCCCCAGCATTTT	CAWRTPDSNQPQHF
TRBV5-1	-	TRBJ2-2	few	TGCGCCAGCAGCCCGCAGGCAGGGAAGAACACCGGGGAGCTGTTTTTT	CASSPQAGKNTGELFF
TRBV25-1	-	TRBJ2-1	-	TGTGCCAGCAGTGAGGGGACTTTTCGAAATGAGCAGTTCTTC	CASSEGTFRNEQFF
TRBV6-1	TRBD2	TRBJ2-3	-	TGTGCCAGCCTAGCGGAAAGCACAGATACGCAGTATTTT	CASLAESTDTQYF
TRBV5-8	TRBD1	TRBJ2-6	-	TGTGCCAGCAGTTCGGGGACAGGCCTCTCTGGGGCCAACGTCCTGACTTTC	CASSSGTGLSGANVLTF
TRBV5-4	-	TRBJ2-3	-	TGTGCCAGCAGCAGTCCTTCAGGGTTCCCAGATACGCAGTATTTT	CASSSPSGFPDTQYF
TRBV6-5	TRBD1	TRBJ1-5	-	TGTGCCAGCAGGAGCCGGGACAGGGACAATCAGCCCCAGCATTTT	CASRSRDRDNQPQHF
TRBV7-2	-	TRBJ2-5	-	TGTGCCAGCAGCTCCTATTACGGAGAAGAGACCCAGTACTTC	CASSSYYGEETQYF
TRBV5-1	TRBD1	TRBJ2-7	-	TGCGCCAGCAGCTTGGCCCTTGGGACAGGGCAGCAATACGAGCAGTACTTC	CASSLALGTGQQYEQYF
TRBV16	TRBD1	TRBJ1-1	medium-sized	TGTGCCAGCAGCCGACAGGGTCTATTGTCGAACACTGAAGCTTTCTTT	CASSRQGLLSNTEAFF
TRBV5-1	TRBD1	TRBJ2-6	-	TGCGCCAGCAGCTTTGGACAGGGGGCAGTCTCTGGGGCCAACGTCCTGACTTTC	CASSFGQGAVSGANVLTF
TRBV9	-	TRBJ2-2	-	TGTGCCAGCAGCCCAGGGGCCACAAACACCGGGGAGCTGTTTTTT	CASSPGATNTGELFF
TRBV6-5	TRBD1	TRBJ1-5	-	TGTGCCAGCAGGCAGGGGGTGGGCAATCAGCCCCAGCATTTT	CASRQGVGNQPQHF
TRBV4-2	TRBD2	TRBJ2-5	few	TGTGCCAGCAGCCAAGACCCAGCGGGGGGAGGGCAAGAGACCCAGTACTTC	CASSQDPAGGGQETQYF
TRBV7-2	TRBD2	TRBJ2-7	once	TGTGCCAGCAGCACCCGGGCCCCCTTCGGGGGGGCCGAGCAGTACTTC	CASSTRAPFGGAEQYF
TRBV5-1	-	TRBJ1-1	-	TGCGCCAGCAGCTTAAGCACAGCGAACACTGAAGCTTTCTTT	CASSLSTANTEAFF
TRBV27	TRBD1	TRBJ2-1	-	TGTGCCAGCAGTTTATTGGCAGGGGGCAATGACGTAAGTCCCTACAATGAGCAGTTCTTC	CASSLLAGGNDVSPYNEQFF
TRBV9	-	TRBJ1-3	-	TGTGCCAGCAGCGTAGCTTCGGTCTCCACAGGTTTGGTCGCTGGAAACACCATATATTTT	CASSVASVSTGLVAGNTIYF
TRBV7-9	-	TRBJ1-4	-	TGTGCCAGCAGCCCCTCGAGGGGGAGTTCTGAAAAACTGTTTTTT	CASSPSRGSSEKLFF
TRBV6-5	TRBD1	TRBJ1-1	-	TGTGCCAGCAGGTCCGGGACAGTAACGAACACTGAAGCTTTCTTT	CASRSGTVTNTEAFF
TRBV6-5	-	TRBJ1-2	-	TGTGCCAGCAAGGGCGCAGGGTTACATGGCTACACCTTC	CASKGAGLHGYTF
TRBV9	TRBD2	TRBJ2-1	-	TGTGCCAGCAGCCCTCGGACTAGCGCTAACAATGAGCAGTTCTTC	CASSPRTSANNEQFF
TRBV29-1	-	TRBJ2-6	-	TGCAGCGTTTTCCGGGACACCGACTCTGGGGCCAACGTCCTGACTTTC	CSVFRDTDSGANVLTF
TRBV5-5	-	TRBJ2-1	-	TGTGCCAGCAGCTTGGGGAGTAGCGCCCTCAATGAGCAGTTCTTC	CASSLGSSALNEQFF
TRBV13	TRBD2	TRBJ2-1	-	TGTGCCAGCAGCTTTGGGACTAGCGGGAGGGCTAGGGAGCAGTTCTTC	CASSFGTSGRAREQFF
TRBV7-9	TRBD1	TRBJ2-1	-	TGTGCCAGCAGCTCCAAAAGCCTACAGGGGAGTAAACACAATGAGCAGTTCTTC	CASSSKSLQGSKHNEQFF
TRBV11-2	-	TRBJ2-5	-	TGTGCCAGCAGTCTCGAGCGGGTTCAAGAGACCCAGTACTTC	CASSLERVQETQYF
TRBV6-1	TRBD2	TRBJ2-2	-	TGTGCCAGCAATCTAGCGGGAGTTCCCGGGGAGCTGTTTTTT	CASNLAGVPGELFF
TRBV30	TRBD1	TRBJ2-5	-	TGTGCCTGGAGTAGAAGGGACAGTATTCAAGAGACCCAGTACTTC	CAWSRRDSIQETQYF
TRBV6-5	TRBD1	TRBJ2-7	-	TGTGCCAGCAGCAGAACAGGGGCCTACGAGCAGTACTTC	CASSRTGAYEQYF
TRBV5-1	TRBD2	TRBJ2-7	-	TGCGCCAGCAGCTTGGGGGATTTTATAGCGGGATCCTACGAGCAGTACTTC	CASSLGDFIAGSYEQYF
TRBV7-2	TRBD2	TRBJ2-4	once	TGTGCCAGCAGCCTCTCCCATAGCGGGAGGGCCCAAAACATTCAGTACTTC	CASSLSHSGRAQNIQYF
TRBV6-6	-	TRBJ1-5	-	TGTGCCAGCATTAGGGGTTATAGCAATCAGCCCCAGCATTTT	CASIRGYSNQPQHF
TRBV10-1	-	TRBJ2-7	-	TGCACCGAGGGGGGGGGCGCGGACGAGCAGTACTTC	CTEGGGADEQYF
TRBV9	-	TRBJ2-3	-	TGTGCCAGCAGCGTAGCAGGACACTTCACAGATACGCAGTATTTT	CASSVAGHFTDTQYF
TRBV7-6	-	TRBJ1-1	-	TGTGCCAGCAGCTTGGCGGGGGCGGACGCTTTCTTT	CASSLAGADAFF
TRBV30	-	TRBJ2-7	-	TGTGCCTGGAGTGTATCCAGTTTCTACGAGCAGTACTTC	CAWSVSSFYEQYF